Presented here are 8 T cell receptor beta chains from one specimen sequenced in a study of Graves' ophthalmopathy and Graves' hyperthyroidism. RNA transcripts served as template for amplifying TCR beta CDR3 sequences. RT-PCR was first run with HTBI primers, then multiplex PCR in a second round. TCRdb fed the multiplex PCR reads into MiXCR, producing one record per CDR3 protein. The top ten clones hold under 3.5% of a sample with 650,000 to 800,000 distinct CDR3 sequences, 35% to 45% of them seen once. The sequenced sample consisted of peripheral blood. The receptors shown here come from an adult man with Graves' ophthalmopathy.

This clonotype has a handful of counts. DNA of the CDR3: TGTGCCAGCAGCTCCGGGAATCTCTACGAGCAGTACTTC. This translates into CASSSGNLYEQYF. The rearrangement links TRBV7-2 to TRBJ2-7, with TRBD2 as a possible D gene (5 bases). CDR1 and CDR2 (germline): SGHTA, FQGNSA. Trimming left V 4 bases short and J 3 bases short, with 10 bases between. CDR3 size: 13 residues.

This clonotype was seen a handful of times. A junction boundary mismatches the germline segment, possibly from a read error. This sequence joins TRBV10-3 and TRBJ1-1, with D perhaps TRBD1 (5 bases). The CDR3 is made up of 15 amino acids. CDR1 and CDR2 from the germline V gene are ENHRY and SYGVKD. The CDR3 DNA follows: TGTGCCAGCAGTTACTCGGGGAGGGGCAATAATGAAGCTTTCTTT. The encoded protein is CASSYSGRGNNEAFF.

This clonotype showed up just a few times. The chain employs TRBV12-3 or TRBV12-4 and TRBJ2-2, with D maybe TRBD1 (7 bases). Trimming took off 6 bases at V and 4 bases at J, with 15 bases between the two ends. The CDR3 sequence is 15 residues long. CDR3 sequence reads: CASRETGEVTGELFF. CDR3 nucleotides: TGTGCCAGCAGGGAAACAGGGGAGGTCACCGGGGAGCTGTTTTTT.

V gene TRBV25-1 combines with J gene TRBJ2-7; D is perhaps TRBD1 or TRBD2 (7 bases each). The CDR3 contains 14 residues. From germline, CDR1 is MGHDK and CDR2 SYGVNS. Trimming removed 6 bases from V and 6 bases from J, with 18 bases in between. Here the CDR3 DNA reads TGTGCCAGCAGCGATCGCGACAGGGAGGGCGAGCAGTACTTC. Encoded protein: CASSDRDREGEQYF.

This clonotype was recorded at least ten times. The chain has TRBV7-9 and TRBJ1-1; TRBD1 matches 7 bases. V lost 6 bases to trimming and J lost 7 bases; unmatched junction nucleotides: 5. The CDR3 consists of 12 residues. CDR1 SEHNR and CDR2 FQNEAQ come from the germline V gene (reference sequence). CDR3 residues: CASRGQALEAFF. CDR3 coding DNA: TGTGCCAGCAGAGGACAGGCCCTTGAAGCTTTCTTT.

On this clonotype itself: At one of its ends the junction is not consistent with the germline gene, which may arise from a read error. The chain couples TRBV10-3 to TRBJ1-3; D gene unclear. This CDR3 is built from 14 residues. Per the germline V gene, CDR1 is ENHRY and CDR2 is SYGVKD. CDR3 in DNA: TGTGCCATCGGTGGAGCCACTCTGGTAAACGCCATATATTTT. Translated, it gives CAIGGATLVNAIYF.

The genes are TRBV20-1 and TRBJ2-5, with TRBD1 identical over 8 bases. The CDR3 covers 14 residues. V was clipped by 3 bases and J by 3 bases; unmatched bases: 6. The germline V gene encodes CDR1 DFQATT and CDR2 SNEGSKA (reference sequence). The CDR3 loop reads CSARDRDTEETQYF. CDR3 nucleotide sequence: TGCAGTGCTAGGGACAGGGACACTGAAGAGACCCAGTACTTC.

This clonotype was seen at least ten times. The chain joins TRBV5-6 to TRBJ1-6, with D possibly being TRBD1 (5 bases). V lost 0 bases, J lost 10 bases, and 14 bases lay in between. This CDR3 has 15 residues. Germline values: CDR1 SGHDT, CDR2 YYEEEE. The chain's CDR3 is CASSLVPGQGSPLHF. The CDR3, as DNA: TGTGCCAGCAGCTTGGTCCCAGGGCAAGGATCACCCCTCCACTTT.